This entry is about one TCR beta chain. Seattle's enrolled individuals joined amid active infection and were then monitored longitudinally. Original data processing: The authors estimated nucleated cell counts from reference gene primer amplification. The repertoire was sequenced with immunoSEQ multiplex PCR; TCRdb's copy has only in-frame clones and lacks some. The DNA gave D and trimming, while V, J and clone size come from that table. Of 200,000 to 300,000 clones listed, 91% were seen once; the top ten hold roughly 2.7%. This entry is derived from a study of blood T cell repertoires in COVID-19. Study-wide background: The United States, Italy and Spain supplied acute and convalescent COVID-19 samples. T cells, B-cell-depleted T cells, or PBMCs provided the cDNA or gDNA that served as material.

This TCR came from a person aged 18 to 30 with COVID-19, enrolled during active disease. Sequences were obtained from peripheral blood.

The CDR3 region has the DNA TGTGCCAGCAGTGAAGGTGCGGGAACCGGGACAGATACGCAGTATTTT. It codes for CASSEGAGTGTDTQYF. The V gene is TRBV25-1, the J gene TRBJ2-3; tentatively, D is TRBD2 (6 bases). V gave up 2 bases and J gave up 3 bases, with 15 bases separating them. Germline loops: CDR1 MGHDK, CDR2 SYGVNS. This CDR3 region has 16 residues.